Listed below are T cell receptor beta chains from one sample, sequenced in a study of cytomegalovirus exposure and HLA in healthy donors. The table came from immunoSEQ multiplex PCR; TCRdb's copy has only in-frame clones and leaves some out. Its listing shows 200,000 to 250,000 clones. Specimen: PBMCs. The receptors derive from a girl aged 2 to 10 in good health and CMV-seropositive. The CDR3 runs from the conserved cysteine through the conserved F or W. A D gene is named only where the DNA matches it firmly.

>TRBJ2-5|NA|TRBV7-7
CASSSRTDQETQYF
TGTGCCAGCAGTTCAAGGACAGACCAAGAGACCCAGTACTTC
>TRBJ1-2|NA|TRBV5-4
CASSHMDTIPGYTF
TGTGCCAGCAGCCACATGGACACGATACCTGGCTACACCTTC
>TRBJ2-7|NA|TRBV4-1
CASSQHRDIPLRYEQYF
TGCGCCAGCAGCCAACACCGGGACATCCCCCTCCGTTACGAGCAGTACTTC
>TRBJ2-5|TRBD2|TRBV9
CASSVSLPGLVQSETQYF
TGTGCCAGCAGCGTCTCCCTCCCTGGACTAGTCCAAAGTGAGACCCAGTACTTC
>TRBJ2-5|NA|TRBV29-1
CSVGQQPGSEKYF
TGCAGCGTAGGACAGCAACCCGGTTCGGAGAAGTACTTC
>TRBJ2-4|NA|TRBV4-1
CASSQDWSERLNIQYF
TGCGCCAGCAGCCAAGACTGGAGCGAGAGGCTAAACATTCAGTACTTC
>TRBJ2-7|TRBD1|TRBV6-1
CASSGRQGYEQYF
TGTGCCAGCAGTGGAAGACAGGGGTACGAGCAGTACTTC
>TRBJ2-7|NA|TRBV28
CATSSQSSYEQYF
TGTGCCACCTCGTCCCAGTCCTCCTACGAGCAGTACTTC
>TRBJ2-3|NA|TRBV5-1
CASSLGGLAEADTQYF
TGCGCCAGCAGCTTGGGAGGGCTAGCTGAGGCAGATACGCAGTATTTT
>TRBJ2-7|TRBD1|TRBV5-1
CASSSTTGTYEQYF
TGCGCCAGCAGCTCGACGACAGGGACCTACGAGCAGTACTTC
>TRBJ2-1|NA|TRBV28
CASSLPGVNNEQFF
TGTGCCAGCAGTTTGCCGGGAGTCAACAATGAGCAGTTCTTC
>TRBJ1-1|NA|TRBV6-6
CASGANTEAFF
TGTGCCAGCGGGGCTAACACTGAAGCTTTCTTT
>TRBJ2-7|NA|TRBV19
CASSARQVWDSYEQYF
TGTGCCAGTAGTGCCCGACAGGTGTGGGACTCCTACGAGCAGTACTTC
>TRBJ2-7|NA|TRBV5-1
CASRGVLSSYEQYF
TGCGCCAGCAGAGGGGTGTTGAGCTCCTACGAGCAGTACTTC
>TRBJ1-2|NA|TRBV19
CASSIRAAGGYGYTF
TGTGCCAGTAGTATTCGGGCGGCCGGGGGGTATGGCTACACCTTC
>TRBJ2-7|NA|TRBV7-9
CASSLAAGAYEQYF
TGTGCCAGCAGCTTAGCGGCAGGGGCGTACGAGCAGTACTTC
>TRBJ2-7|TRBD1|TRBV6-1
CASRRQGGSYEQYF
TGTGCCAGCAGGCGACAGGGGGGAAGCTACGAGCAGTACTTC
>TRBJ2-1|NA|TRBV28
CASRRGNEQFF
TGTGCCAGCAGACGGGGGAATGAGCAGTTCTTC
>TRBJ2-2|TRBD1|TRBV6-4
CASRWTGEAGELFF
TGTGCCAGCAGATGGACAGGGGAGGCCGGGGAGCTGTTTTTT
>TRBJ2-3|NA|TRBV5-1
CASSVGHTDTQYF
TGCGCCAGCAGCGTGGGACACACAGATACGCAGTATTTT
>TRBJ2-1|NA|TRBV5-6
CASSFPRHSGSSYNEQFF
TGTGCCAGCAGCTTCCCCCGTCATAGCGGAAGCTCCTACAATGAGCAGTTCTTC
>TRBJ2-3|TRBD2|TRBV6-5
CASRPTSGSDTQYF
TGTGCCAGCAGGCCGACTAGCGGGAGTGATACGCAGTATTTT
>TRBJ2-3|TRBD2|TRBV5-4
CASTLLGTGTRIVYTDTQYF
TGTGCCAGCACCCTATTGGGGACCGGGACTAGAATTGTATACACAGATACGCAGTATTTT
>TRBJ2-5|TRBD2|TRBV19
CASKGTGTSGQETQYF
TGTGCCAGTAAAGGTACCGGGACTAGCGGGCAAGAGACCCAGTACTTC
>TRBJ2-3|NA|TRBV7-3
CASSQDSPDTQYF
TGTGCCAGCAGCCAAGACTCGCCCGATACGCAGTATTTT
>TRBJ2-3|NA|TRBV9
CASSVGRSFTIPTDTQYF
TGTGCCAGCAGCGTAGGAAGGAGCTTTACAATCCCCACAGATACGCAGTATTTT
>TRBJ1-4|NA|TRBV25-1
CASSESGRGDEKLFF
TGTGCCAGCAGTGAATCGGGCAGGGGAGATGAAAAACTGTTTTTT
>TRBJ1-1|NA|TRBV4-2
CASSQGRDTEAFF
TGTGCCAGCAGCCAAGGACGGGACACTGAAGCTTTCTTT
>TRBJ2-1|TRBD2|TRBV6-4
CASSVGGSYNEQFF
TGTGCCAGCAGTGTGGGGGGGTCCTACAATGAGCAGTTCTTC
>TRBJ1-5|NA|TRBV7-2
CASSQSRGIEQPQHF
TGTGCCAGCAGCCAGTCACGGGGGATCGAACAGCCCCAGCATTTT
>TRBJ1-6|NA|TRBV6-6
CASSYSPGRGIIPLHF
TGTGCCAGCAGTTACTCCCCGGGCAGGGGTATTATACCCCTCCACTTT
>TRBJ1-2|NA|TRBV19
CASSISTEHGYTF
TGTGCCAGTAGTATATCGACAGAACATGGCTACACCTTC
>TRBJ2-7|TRBD1|TRBV4-1
CASSQGFGQGSYEQYF
TGCGCCAGCAGCCAAGGCTTTGGACAGGGTTCCTACGAGCAGTACTTC
>TRBJ2-7|TRBD2|TRBV5-1
CASRFDLAGVPEQYF
TGCGCCAGCAGATTTGACCTAGCGGGAGTTCCCGAGCAGTACTTC
>TRBJ2-5|NA|TRBV29-1
CSARVGGTETQYF
TGCAGCGCACGGGTCGGAGGGACGGAGACCCAGTACTTC
>TRBJ2-7|NA|TRBV7-9
CASSLTQLSSYEQYF
TGTGCCAGCAGCTTAACACAGTTAAGCTCCTACGAGCAGTACTTC
>TRBJ2-1|NA|TRBV7-3
CASSLTGNSYNEQFF
TGTGCCAGCAGTCTTACGGGAAATTCCTACAATGAGCAGTTCTTC
>TRBJ2-2|NA|TRBV6-5
CASKVPGDTGELFF
TGTGCCAGCAAGGTACCAGGGGACACCGGGGAGCTGTTTTTT
>TRBJ2-1|NA|TRBV5-1
CASGARTAYNEQFF
TGCGCCAGCGGAGCCAGGACAGCATACAATGAGCAGTTCTTC
>TRBJ2-1|NA|TRBV11-2
CASSQGRPGYNEQFF
TGTGCCAGCAGCCAGGGGCGTCCGGGATACAATGAGCAGTTCTTC